This TCR beta chain was found in a study of OX40 agonist ivuxolimab in advanced cancers. Background on the study: Patients took ivuxolimab, an agonistic anti-OX40 (CD134) antibody.

The CDR3 totals 15 residues. Unmatched junction bases numbered 7, after V lost 5 bases and J lost 2 bases. CDR1 MNHEY and CDR2 SVGAGI come from the germline V gene. Sequencing was performed with immunoSEQ multiplex PCR; in TCRdb, only in-frame clones are kept and a portion is missing. The data show approximately 70,000 clones, with more than 65% seen just once and more than 5.5% held by the top ten. The TCR originated in an adult with an advanced solid tumor such as melanoma, head and neck, liver or kidney cancer. The material sequenced was CD4+ or CD8+ T cells sorted from blood, taken in a trial of the OX40 agonist ivuxolimab. The chain is built from TRBV6-5 and TRBJ2-5, with 8 nucleotides matching TRBD2. The CDR3 DNA reads as TGTGCCAGCAGTCGAAGCGGGGGAGGGCAAGAGACCCAGTACTTC. It encodes CASSRSGGGQETQYF.